This T cell receptor beta chain appears in the sequencing data of a study of shared clonotypes between healthy human individuals. Points from the study as a whole: Sharing across a few donors was seen in roughly 5% of naive CD4 clonotypes.

V was trimmed by 3 bases and J by 0 bases, leaving 12 bases between them. The germline gives CDR1 LNHDA, CDR2 SQIVND (reference sequence). The CDR3 has 15 residues. To note about this clone: No antigen is known for it.

CD45RO-negative, CCR7-positively selected cells formed the naive CD8 fraction, excluding terminally differentiated effector memory CD45RA+ cells. Every donor was a Caucasian adult from Nashville, Tennessee. Over several immunoSEQ plates, each subset's genomic DNA was distributed in even portions. Repertoires were generated with immunoSEQ multiplex PCR, while TCRdb's copy carries only in-frame clones and drops some. This table has almost 700,000 clones, roughly 94% appearing once. The chain has TRBV19 and TRBJ2-7; D not resolved. This clonotype was obtained from a man under 40 in good health. The material sequenced was naive CD8+ T cells sorted from blood. CDR3 protein: CASSIYGRSSYEQYF. In DNA, the CDR3 is TGTGCCAGTAGTATCTACGGCAGGAGCTCCTACGAGCAGTACTTC.